This is a list of T cell receptor beta chains from one sample in a study of T-cell memory formation after mild COVID-19. Each CDR3 protein is one row after TCRdb ran MiXCR on the 5' RACE reads. The profile shows roughly 620,000 distinct CDR3 sequences, 18% of them singletons. Specimen: PBMCs or a T cell subset sorted from them (not recorded which). These receptors were obtained from an adult woman who had mild COVID-19 (a few samples of this study predate the infection). Cell type and time point are not known. Both conserved end residues are part of each CDR3. The D gene is left open where the match is weak. A row's size may be missing; if present it is once, few, many or a size class.

.,TRBD1,TRBJ2-3,TRBV4-1,CASSQDGDRGTDTQYF,TGCGCCAGCAGCCAAGATGGGGACAGGGGGACAGATACGCAGTATTTT
few,TRBD2,TRBJ2-1,TRBV9,CASSALAGGSYNEQFF,TGTGCCAGCAGCGCTTTAGCGGGGGGCAGTTACAATGAGCAGTTCTTC
few,.,TRBJ1-2,TRBV5-6,CASSLDNGYGYTF,TGTGCCAGCAGCTTGGACAACGGCTATGGCTACACCTTC
few,.,TRBJ2-5,TRBV6-5,CASGSLSLGETQYF,TGTGCCAGCGGTTCTCTAAGCCTAGGGGAGACCCAGTACTTC
few,TRBD1,TRBJ1-1,TRBV12-3/TRBV12-4,CASSFGTGVNTEAFF,TGTGCCAGCAGTTTTGGGACAGGGGTGAACACTGAAGCTTTCTTT
few,.,TRBJ1-1,TRBV6-5,CASSYPGGGAFF,TGTGCCAGCAGTTACCCGGGGGGGGGAGCTTTCTTT
many,.,TRBJ2-5,TRBV11-2,CASSFFTGSETQYF,TGTGCCAGCAGCTTTTTCACGGGGTCAGAGACCCAGTACTTC
.,TRBD2,TRBJ2-3,TRBV6-5,CASTASGTSDTDTQYF,TGTGCCAGCACCGCTTCCGGGACTAGCGACACAGATACGCAGTATTTT
few,TRBD2,TRBJ2-1,TRBV7-6,CASSQTSGRRNEQFF,TGTGCCAGCAGTCAGACTAGCGGGAGACGGAATGAGCAGTTCTTC
.,.,TRBJ1-5,TRBV15,CATSSYNNQPQHF,TGTGCCACCAGCTCATATAACAATCAGCCCCAGCATTTT
.,TRBD2,TRBJ2-3,TRBV20-1,CSAGDLAGESGDTQYF,TGCAGTGCTGGCGACCTAGCGGGAGAATCCGGAGATACGCAGTATTTT
.,.,TRBJ1-1,TRBV3-1,CASSISGGTTEAFF,TGTGCCAGCAGCATTAGTGGTGGGACCACTGAAGCTTTCTTT
.,.,TRBJ2-6,TRBV7-9,CASSVGAQAGANVLTF,TGTGCCAGCAGTGTTGGGGCCCAGGCTGGGGCCAACGTCCTGACTTTC
few,.,TRBJ2-7,TRBV7-8,CASSLAPVELKQYF,TGTGCCAGCAGCTTAGCCCCCGTGGAGTTGAAACAGTACTTC
few,.,TRBJ1-1,TRBV6-5,CASSPRGVAEAFF,TGTGCCAGCAGTCCCCGTGGGGTCGCTGAAGCTTTCTTT
few,.,TRBJ2-1,TRBV24-1,CATSDLAGSNNEQFF,TGTGCCACCAGTGATTTGGCGGGGTCTAACAATGAGCAGTTCTTC
many,TRBD1,TRBJ2-7,TRBV12-3/TRBV12-4,CASRASGTVDEQYF,TGTGCCAGCAGGGCCTCCGGGACAGTCGACGAGCAGTACTTC
.,.,TRBJ1-6,TRBV19,CASGDTYNSPLHF,TGTGCCAGTGGGGACACCTATAATTCACCCCTCCACTTT
few,.,TRBJ2-7,TRBV6-5,CASSYSELYEQYF,TGTGCCAGCAGTTACTCGGAATTGTACGAGCAGTACTTC
few,.,TRBJ2-5,TRBV11-2,CASTRRGSNQETQYF,TGTGCCAGCACCCGAAGGGGCTCCAACCAAGAGACCCAGTACTTC
few,.,TRBJ1-1,TRBV4-2,CASSQEGFQTEAFF,TGTGCCAGCAGCCAAGAGGGGTTCCAAACTGAAGCTTTCTTT
few,TRBD2,TRBJ2-2,TRBV11-2,CASSYLAGFQRAGELFF,TGTGCCAGCAGCTATCTAGCGGGGTTCCAGAGGGCCGGGGAGCTGTTTTTT
few,.,TRBJ2-1,TRBV12-3/TRBV12-4,CASTSVGGGEQFF,TGTGCCAGCACCTCAGTCGGGGGCGGGGAGCAGTTCTTC
few,.,TRBJ1-6,TRBV29-1,CSVLKPGDLSPNSPLHF,TGCAGCGTCTTGAAGCCCGGGGACCTCTCCCCGAACTCACCCCTCCACTTT
few,.,TRBJ2-2,TRBV3-1,CASSPAAGATNTGELFF,TGTGCCAGCAGCCCCGCTGCGGGGGCCACCAACACCGGGGAGCTGTTTTTT
.,.,TRBJ2-3,TRBV6-6,CASNDGASSTDTQYF,TGTGCCAGCAATGATGGGGCCTCTAGCACAGATACGCAGTATTTT
.,.,TRBJ2-1,TRBV12-3/TRBV12-4,CASSFRLFLYNEQFF,TGTGCCAGCAGTTTCAGACTATTTCTCTACAATGAGCAGTTCTTC
.,.,TRBJ2-3,TRBV5-1,CASSLGEVTSTDTQYF,TGCGCCAGCAGCTTGGGTGAGGTGACTAGCACAGATACGCAGTATTTT
.,.,TRBJ1-3,TRBV5-1,CASSLEAVSGNTIYF,TGCGCCAGCAGCTTGGAAGCGGTCTCTGGAAACACCATATATTTT
.,.,TRBJ2-1,TRBV4-1,CASSQEPGGVAWGANEQFF,TGCGCCAGCAGCCAAGAACCCGGGGGTGTTGCGTGGGGTGCGAATGAGCAGTTCTTC
.,TRBD1,TRBJ1-3,TRBV6-6,CASSYLQGARPGNTIYF,TGTGCCAGCAGTTATTTACAGGGGGCTCGACCTGGAAACACCATATATTTT
.,.,TRBJ2-3,TRBV6-1,CASSEEMSGTDTQYF,TGTGCCAGCAGTGAAGAAATGAGTGGTACAGATACGCAGTATTTT
.,.,TRBJ2-7,TRBV12-3/TRBV12-4,CASSLHSPAVVDEQYF,TGTGCCAGCAGTTTACACAGCCCGGCCGTCGTGGACGAGCAGTACTTC
few,TRBD1,TRBJ2-7,TRBV18,CASSPTLGKQGARYEQYF,TGTGCCAGCTCACCAACCCTTGGAAAACAGGGGGCGCGATACGAGCAGTACTTC
many,.,TRBJ2-1,TRBV5-6,CASSSPWAPLFEQFF,TGTGCCAGCAGCTCTCCGTGGGCTCCGCTCTTTGAGCAGTTCTTC
.,.,TRBJ1-1,TRBV18,CASSPNIGLGTEAFF,TGTGCCAGCTCACCTAATATCGGACTAGGCACTGAAGCTTTCTTT
.,TRBD2,TRBJ2-3,TRBV6-6,CASSPGSGGPNTDTQYF,TGTGCCAGCAGCCCAGGGAGCGGGGGCCCCAACACAGATACGCAGTATTTT
.,TRBD2,TRBJ2-5,TRBV4-1,CASSRDGLAEETQYF,TGCGCCAGCAGCCGCGACGGACTAGCGGAAGAGACCCAGTACTTC
few,TRBD2,TRBJ2-1,TRBV7-6,CASSPLAGVIDEQFF,TGTGCCAGCAGCCCCCTAGCGGGAGTAATCGATGAGCAGTTCTTC
few,TRBD2,TRBJ2-5,TRBV5-1,CASSPGLASVGTQYF,TGCGCCAGCAGCCCCGGACTAGCGTCGGTAGGGACCCAGTACTTC
many,.,TRBJ2-2,TRBV27,CASSFARLQGGTGELFF,TGTGCCAGCAGTTTCGCACGGTTGCAGGGGGGCACCGGGGAGCTGTTTTTT
.,.,TRBJ2-5,TRBV4-3,CASSPRQGGRETQYF,TGCGCCAGCAGCCCAAGACAGGGAGGGCGAGAGACCCAGTACTTC
few,.,TRBJ1-1,TRBV12-3/TRBV12-4,CASSLFHRTNTEAFF,TGTGCCAGCAGTTTGTTTCACAGGACGAACACTGAAGCTTTCTTT
.,.,TRBJ1-1,TRBV7-8,CASSYMTGNTEAFF,TGTGCCAGCAGCTACATGACAGGGAACACTGAAGCTTTCTTT
.,TRBD1,TRBJ2-4,TRBV3-1,CASRDTGTGNIQYF,TGTGCCAGCAGGGATACCGGGACAGGCAACATTCAGTACTTC
few,TRBD2,TRBJ2-3,TRBV12-3/TRBV12-4,CASSGGGTQYF,TGTGCCAGCAGTGGCGGGGGTACGCAGTATTTT
few,.,TRBJ1-5,TRBV20-1,CSASIGLSGQPQHF,TGCAGTGCTAGTATAGGCTTATCAGGTCAGCCCCAGCATTTT
.,.,TRBJ2-3,TRBV5-1,CASSLGGALGDTQYF,TGCGCCAGCAGCTTGGGAGGGGCCCTGGGAGATACGCAGTATTTT
.,TRBD1,TRBJ1-1,TRBV3-1,CATSWTGRNTEAFF,TGTGCCACCTCCTGGACAGGGCGGAACACTGAAGCTTTCTTT
few,.,TRBJ1-2,TRBV12-3/TRBV12-4,CASTLDSIYGYTF,TGTGCCAGCACCTTAGACAGCATCTATGGCTACACCTTC